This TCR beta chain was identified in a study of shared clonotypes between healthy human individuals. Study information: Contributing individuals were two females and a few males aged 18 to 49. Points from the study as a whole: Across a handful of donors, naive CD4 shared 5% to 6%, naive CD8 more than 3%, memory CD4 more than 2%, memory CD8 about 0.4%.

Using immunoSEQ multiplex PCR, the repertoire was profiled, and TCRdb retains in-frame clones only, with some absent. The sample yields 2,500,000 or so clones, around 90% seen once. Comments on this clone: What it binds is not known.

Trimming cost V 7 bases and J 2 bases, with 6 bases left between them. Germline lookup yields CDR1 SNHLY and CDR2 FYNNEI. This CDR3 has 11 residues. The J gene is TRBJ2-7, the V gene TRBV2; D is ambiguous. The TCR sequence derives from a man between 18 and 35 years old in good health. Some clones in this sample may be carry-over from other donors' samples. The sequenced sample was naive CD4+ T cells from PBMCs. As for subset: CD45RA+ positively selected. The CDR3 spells CASTAAYEQYF. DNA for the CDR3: TGTGCCAGCACGGCAGCCTACGAGCAGTACTTC.